What follows are 21 T cell receptor beta chains derived from one specimen sequenced in a study of blood T cell repertoires in COVID-19. TCRdb's table, derived via immunoSEQ multiplex PCR, lists solely in-frame clones and lacks some. The profile shows roughly 200,000 clones, more than 80% of them singletons. The sample consisted of peripheral blood. The receptor source for this set is a woman aged 55-69 years with acute or convalescent COVID-19.

V and J are TRBV5-1 and TRBJ2-1; 8 positions match TRBD2. The CDR3 runs 15 residues. The V and J ends lost 2 bases and 0 bases, in that order; junction bases with no gene match: 1. Germline V gene lookup returns CDR1 SGHRS and CDR2 YFSETQ. CDR3 in amino acids: CASSLGTSSYNEQFF. The CDR3 nucleotides read TGCGCCAGCAGCTTAGGGACTAGCTCCTACAATGAGCAGTTCTTC. Combining the CDR3 with reference TRBV5-1 and TRBJ2-1 gives the whole variable domain KAGVTQTPRYLIKTRGQQVTLSCSPISGHRSVSWYQQTPGQGLQFLFEYFSETQRNKGNFPGRFSGRQFSNSRSEMNVSTLELGDSALYLCASSLGTSSYNEQFFGPGTRLTVL.

The genes are TRBV29-1 and TRBJ1-2; TRBD1 might be the D (5 bases). Between the trimmed V and J ends, which lost 2 bases and 7 bases, there was a span of 20 bases. The germline gives CDR1 SQVTM, CDR2 ANQGSEA. This CDR3 region has 15 residues. CDR3 in DNA: TGCAGCGTTGAAAAGGCGACAGTCCCCAATCTTGGCTACACCTTC. This sequence encodes CSVEKATVPNLGYTF.

The rearrangement joins TRBV29-1 to TRBJ2-2; D gene uncertain. The ends were cut back, 8 bases at V and 2 bases at J, with 9 bases in the middle. The CDR3 is 12 amino acids. Per germline, CDR1 SQVTM and CDR2 ANQGSEA. The CDR3 is CSFGVNTGELFF. The CDR3 DNA reads TGCAGCTTCGGAGTTAACACCGGGGAGCTGTTTTTT.

The gene calls are TRBV30 and TRBJ2-7; tentative D call: TRBD1 (6 bases). The germline V gene encodes CDR1 GTSNPN and CDR2 SVGIG (reference sequence). V was pared by 2 bases and J by 4 bases, with 9 bases between. The CDR3 length is 12 residues. This CDR3 is CAWSPGVYEQYF. The CDR3 DNA reads as TGTGCCTGGAGTCCAGGGGTATACGAGCAGTACTTC. The entire variable domain, with the rest obtained from reference TRBV30 and TRBJ2-7, is as follows: SQTIHQWPATLVQPVGSPLSLECTVEGTSNPNLYWYRQAAGRGLQLLFYSVGIGQISSEVPQNLSASRPQDRQFILSSKKLLLSDSGFYLCAWSPGVYEQYFGPGTRLTVT.

The J gene is TRBJ1-2, the V gene TRBV11-2, with D maybe TRBD1 (6 bases). V was shortened by 3 bases and J by 4 bases, with 9 bases between the two germline ends. This CDR3 spans 13 amino acids. Germline V gene data show CDR1 as SGHAT and CDR2 as FQNNGV. This chain's CDR3 is CASSLDSFYGYTF. The CDR3 DNA follows: TGTGCCAGCAGCTTGGACAGCTTCTATGGCTACACCTTC.

This clone was counted between two and nine times. The same CDR3 can be traced to other DNA sequences in this sample. The rearrangement links TRBV20-1 to TRBJ1-4; D is unclear. From germline, CDR1 is DFQATT and CDR2 SNEGSKA (reference sequence). With 1 base removed from V and 7 bases from J, the gap between germline ends came to 4 bases. The CDR3 extends over 11 amino acids. In DNA form, the CDR3 reads TGCAGTGCTAGAGTTCGTGAAAAACTGTTTTTT. The encoded protein is CSARVREKLFF.

The chain uses TRBV5-1 and TRBJ2-5; the match to TRBD2 covers 7 bases. Per germline, CDR1 SGHRS and CDR2 YFSETQ. V lost 4 bases, J lost 5 bases, and 8 bases stayed unmatched. The CDR3 is 14 amino acids. The chain's CDR3 is CASSPTSLGETQYF. The CDR3 nucleotides read TGCGCCAGCAGCCCGACTAGCCTTGGGGAGACCCAGTACTTC.

The rearrangement links TRBV2 to TRBJ2-1; D may be TRBD1 (6 bases). This CDR3 is 15 amino acids long. In germline, CDR1 is SNHLY, CDR2 FYNNEI. V was trimmed by 6 bases and J by 0 bases, leaving 12 bases between them. For the CDR3, the DNA is TGTGCCAGCAGGCCGGACAGTAGCTCCTACAATGAGCAGTTCTTC. Its protein is CASRPDSSSYNEQFF.

This clone was seen more than once but under ten times. This rearrangement joins TRBV5-1 to TRBJ1-6; 8 nucleotides agree with TRBD1. The CDR3 contains 16 residues. J was trimmed by 9 bases and V by 3 bases; bases with no gene match: 11. Germline CDR1 SGHRS, CDR2 YFSETQ. CDR3 in DNA: TGCGCCAGCAGCTCCTCCGTCCAGGGGGCTGGTTCACCCCTCCACTTT. It specifies CASSSSVQGAGSPLHF.

This sequence joins TRBV20-1 and TRBJ2-7; 12 positions agree with TRBD2. This CDR3 region has 14 residues. Germline lookup yields CDR1 DFQATT and CDR2 SNEGSKA (reference sequence). J was trimmed by 2 bases and V by 3 bases; bases with no gene match: 2. In DNA, the CDR3 is TGCAGTGCTAGTTCTAGCGGGAGGGCCTACGAGCAGTACTTC. This gives the protein CSASSSGRAYEQYF.

This rearrangement joins TRBV19 to TRBJ1-4, with TRBD1 matching 9 bases. Germline lookup yields CDR1 LNHDA and CDR2 SQIVND (reference sequence). This CDR3 has 16 residues. J gave up 4 bases and V 5 bases, and 8 bases lay outside the gene matches. The CDR3 DNA sequence: TGTGCCAGTAGTCGAAATCGGGACAGGGTTAATGAAAAACTGTTTTTT. Amino acid sequence: CASSRNRDRVNEKLFF.

The chain joins TRBV5-4 to TRBJ2-1; TRBD2 aligns across 12 bases. Per germline, CDR1 SGHNT and CDR2 YYREEE (reference sequence). V was clipped by 0 bases and J by 4 bases; unmatched bases: 2. The CDR3 covers 16 residues. CDR3 in amino acids: CASSLGTSGNYNEQFF. The CDR3 DNA reads TGTGCCAGCAGCTTGGGGACTAGCGGGAATTACAATGAGCAGTTCTTC.

This chain uses TRBV3-1 (or the pseudogene TRBV3-2) with TRBJ2-1; 9 bases match TRBD2. This CDR3 region has 14 residues. The V gene end was trimmed by 4 bases and the J gene end by 9 bases; junction bases not matched to a gene: 7. Germline V gene lookup returns CDR1 LGHDT and CDR2 YNNKEL (reference sequence). The CDR3 reads CASSRVSGSFEQFF. Here the CDR3 DNA reads TGTGCCAGCAGCCGGGTTAGCGGGAGTTTTGAGCAGTTCTTC.

The count of this clone is one. The CDR3 coding sequence is TGTGCCAGCAGCCAGCGACTAGCAGCTAGCACAGATACGCAGTATTTT. Amino acid sequence: CASSQRLAASTDTQYF. The rearrangement links TRBV3-1 (or the pseudogene TRBV3-2) to TRBJ2-3; 7 bases are shared with TRBD2. Germline V gives CDR1 LGHDT, CDR2 YNNKEL (reference sequence). The CDR3 contains 16 residues. With 3 bases clipped from V and 0 bases from J, the junction kept 6 bases outside the gene matches.

The J gene is TRBJ2-7, the V gene TRBV27, with 8 bases aligning to TRBD2. Germline V gene data show CDR1 as MNHEY and CDR2 as SMNVEV (reference sequence). This CDR3 comprises 15 residues. Trimming took 4 bases from V and 3 from J; bases not matched to a gene: 8. The CDR3 DNA follows: TGTGCCAGCAGTTGGGACGGGACTAGATTCTACGAGCAGTACTTC. It yields the protein CASSWDGTRFYEQYF.

This clone was detected only once. The chain recombines TRBV7-9 with TRBJ1-1, with no clear D. The CDR3 has 13 residues. Germline CDR1 reads SEHNR; CDR2 reads FQNEAQ (reference sequence). V was clipped by 1 base and J by 8 bases, with 11 bases between them. Here the CDR3 reads CASSLGAGTEAFF. CDR3 coding DNA: TGTGCCAGCAGCTTAGGGGCAGGTACAGAAGCTTTCTTT.

V gene TRBV3-1 (or the pseudogene TRBV3-2) combines with J gene TRBJ2-7; D possibly corresponds to TRBD2 (5 bases). The CDR3 runs to 12 residues. Germline assignment: CDR1 LGHDT and CDR2 YNNKEL (reference sequence). Trimming left V 2 bases short and J 7 bases short, with 9 bases between. In DNA form, the CDR3 reads TGTGCCAGCAGCCAATACCGGGGAGAGCAGTACTTC. Translation: CASSQYRGEQYF.

V usage is TRBV30 and J usage is TRBJ2-1; 12 bases are shared with TRBD2. Unmatched junction bases numbered 5, after V lost 2 bases and J lost 6 bases. Germline assignment: CDR1 GTSNPN and CDR2 SVGIG (reference sequence). The CDR3 length is 15 residues. This CDR3 reads CAWSPLAGGPNEQFF. In DNA form, the CDR3 reads TGTGCCTGGAGTCCACTAGCGGGAGGTCCCAATGAGCAGTTCTTC. The full variable domain, completed using reference TRBV30 and TRBJ2-1, is SQTIHQWPATLVQPVGSPLSLECTVEGTSNPNLYWYRQAAGRGLQLLFYSVGIGQISSEVPQNLSASRPQDRQFILSSKKLLLSDSGFYLCAWSPLAGGPNEQFFGPGTRLTVL.

The J gene is TRBJ2-1, the V gene TRBV5-4, with a tentative D call TRBD2 (5 bases). Trimming shortened V by 0 bases and J by 4 bases, and 11 bases separated the two germline ends. The length of the CDR3 is 15 residues. Looked up from germline, CDR1 is SGHNT and CDR2 is YYREEE (reference sequence). The CDR3 DNA reads as TGTGCCAGCAGCTTGGAGTCTAGCAAATACAATGAGCAGTTCTTC. As protein: CASSLESSKYNEQFF. The variable domain in full, completed from reference TRBV5-4 and TRBJ2-1, reads ETGVTQSPTHLIKTRGQQVTLRCSSQSGHNTVSWYQQALGQGPQFIFQYYREEENGRGNFPPRFSGLQFPNYSSELNVNALELDDSALYLCASSLESSKYNEQFFGPGTRLTVL.

This clone was counted once. The chain employs TRBV19 and TRBJ1-1; 9 nucleotides line up with TRBD1. This CDR3 is 17 amino acids long. J was trimmed by 1 base and V by 4 bases; bases with no gene match: 10. Germline CDR1 and CDR2: LNHDA and SQIVND (reference sequence). The CDR3 bases are TGTGCCAGTAGTAATCGTCCCGGGACAGGGTCGAACACTGAAGCTTTCTTT. It codes for CASSNRPGTGSNTEAFF.

In its sample, this clone was seen once. The rearrangement links TRBV10-2 to TRBJ1-2, with 9 bases lining up with TRBD1. This CDR3 is 15 amino acids long. Germline CDR1 and CDR2: WSHSY and SAAADI. J lost 4 bases, V lost 0 bases, and 3 bases had no gene match. The CDR3 region is CASSESGQGIYGYTF. Written as DNA, the CDR3 is TGCGCCAGCAGTGAGTCGGGACAGGGTATCTATGGCTACACCTTC.